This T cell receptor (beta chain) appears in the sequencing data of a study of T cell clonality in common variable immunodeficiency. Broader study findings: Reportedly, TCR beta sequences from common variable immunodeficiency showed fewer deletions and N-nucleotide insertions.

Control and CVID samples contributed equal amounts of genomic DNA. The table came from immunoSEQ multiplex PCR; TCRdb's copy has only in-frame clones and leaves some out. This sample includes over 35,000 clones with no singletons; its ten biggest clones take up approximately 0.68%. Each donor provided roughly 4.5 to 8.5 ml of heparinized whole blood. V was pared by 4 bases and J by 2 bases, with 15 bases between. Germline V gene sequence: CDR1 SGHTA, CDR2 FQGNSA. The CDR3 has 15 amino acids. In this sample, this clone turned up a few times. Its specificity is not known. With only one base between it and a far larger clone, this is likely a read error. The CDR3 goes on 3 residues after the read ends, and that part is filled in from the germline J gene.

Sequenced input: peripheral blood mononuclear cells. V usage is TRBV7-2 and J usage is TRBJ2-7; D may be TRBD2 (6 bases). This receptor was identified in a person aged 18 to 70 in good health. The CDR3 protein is CASSYPTRGTYEQYF. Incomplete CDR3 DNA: TGTGCCAGCAGCTACCCGACTAGGGGAACCTACGAG.